This TCR beta chain is drawn from a study of shared clonotypes between healthy human individuals (dated by TCRdb to the early 2020s). A note on the overall study: The cohort comprised two women and a few men aged 18 to 49 years. For each donor, CD4 naive and CD4 memory were each given three plates, CD8 naive was given two plates, and CD8 memory was given one plate. To increase sequencing depth and limit assay-specific biases, TCR repertoire library preparation and sequencing were carried out by different laboratories using diverse techniques. Between about 0.85 and 9.5 billion PBMCs per donor were obtained by leukapheresis. To estimate repertoire size and how much clonotypes are shared between individuals, the study performed deep sequencing of blood TCR repertoires from 4 to 6 healthy adults. Results the study describes overall, beyond this receptor: Sampling was restricted to blood, and TCR repertoires in tissues likely differ from the TCR repertoires found in blood. The genetic and exposure-history diversity represented was limited by the small number of donors. Naive subsets generally had larger estimated clonotype richness than memory subsets did. Clonotypes shared by all four sorted-subset donors showed higher generation probabilities than non-shared clonotypes. Pairwise subsampling indicated that sequencing depth was expected to affect the degree of clonotype sharing among donors. Around 5% of naive CD4, roughly 3.6% of naive CD8, roughly 2.4% of memory CD4, and 0.4% of memory CD8 clonotypes were shared across several donors. Incomplete sequencing was indicated by rarefaction of sorted-subset datasets, despite the large sequencing depth.

There are a few counts of this clone. It lacks a known antigen. Nothing much larger sits one base from this clone, and base qualities are not available. Using the deep immunoSEQ assay, TCR CDR3 regions were amplified from genomic DNA by multiplex PCR. Genomic DNA extracted from each cell subset was distributed evenly over all wells of several immunoSEQ 96-well plates, and each plate served as one replicate. For sorted subsets, about 200 ng genomic DNA, equal to 30,000 or so T cell genomes, was loaded into each replicate PCR. Purified libraries were quantified with a Qubit 3.0 fluorometer, sized on a Bioanalyzer 2100, and re-quantified with the KAPA Library Quantification kit. Every immunoSEQ 96-well plate was sequenced on a dedicated single-read 150-cycle Illumina NextSeq 550 flow cell. As for the original processing: Because the immunoSEQ output included only junctional sequences and no quality scores, the filtering could not be the same as the filtering used for full-length reads. Sequences were annotated with PyIR, a Python wrapper for IgBLAST v1.9, and V/J genes and CDR3 were assigned using IMGT germline references. Reads with weak V/J assignments (E-value above 1e-6), missing CDR3, stop codons, out-of-frame junctions, or ambiguous translated residues were removed. V3J clonotypes were defined as sequences sharing an identical inferred V gene, J gene, and CDR3 amino acid sequence. Percentage overlap between repertoires was calculated by dividing the number of shared unique clonotypes by the size of the smaller repertoire. Repertoire richness was assessed with RTK rarefaction, the Chao1 estimator, and Recon v2.1 estimates of unobserved clonotypes. Generation probabilities were computed with OLGA for all TCRbeta clonotypes obtained by the gDNA method from a few donors. The table was pulled from immuneACCESS by TCRdb, which kept in-frame rearrangements only. Such tables lose some clones; where checked, under half of the loss comes from unresolved V genes, and the rest has no known cause. V and J calls and clone size are copied from that table; D and trimming were computed from the DNA. Within this sample are about 660,000 clones, with around two thirds of them counted one time only. Clones ranked in the top ten supply approximately 1.6% of the sample.

CDR1 SGHTA and CDR2 FQGNSA were looked up in the germline V gene. V gives up 5 bases and J gives up 5 bases, and the segment between their germline ends measures 18 bases. Taken from cysteine to phenylalanine, the CDR3 has 15 residues. The entry retains the CDR3 DNA only, 45 bases that are in frame from base 1. Healthy HIV-negative adults with no recently reported acute infections or vaccinations were included as donors. All donors were Caucasian adults living in Nashville, Tennessee, USA. CD4+ T cells were enriched by magnetic negative selection, after which naive cells were positively selected on CD45RA and the negative fraction was taken as the memory subset. Blood was obtained by leukapheresis, after which PBMCs were separated by Ficoll-Histopaque density gradient centrifugation and cryopreserved in liquid nitrogen vapor phase. Purity and quantity of every magnetically sorted T cell population were checked by analytical flow cytometry. Genomic DNA was isolated from each sorted fraction and quantified by UV absorbance on a Nanodrop 2000c.

The material sequenced was memory CD4+ T cells sorted from blood. Explained via the paper, the cell subset or site label denotes: CD45RA-negative fraction. The rearranged segments are TRBV7-2 and TRBJ1-1; the D segment could be TRBD1, given 6 matching bases. This clonotype was sampled from a woman aged 30 to 39 in good health. The encoded CDR3 is CASSREQGLLTEAFF. The nucleotides are TGTGCCAGCAGCCGTGAACAGGGCCTGCTAACTGAAGCTTTCTTT.